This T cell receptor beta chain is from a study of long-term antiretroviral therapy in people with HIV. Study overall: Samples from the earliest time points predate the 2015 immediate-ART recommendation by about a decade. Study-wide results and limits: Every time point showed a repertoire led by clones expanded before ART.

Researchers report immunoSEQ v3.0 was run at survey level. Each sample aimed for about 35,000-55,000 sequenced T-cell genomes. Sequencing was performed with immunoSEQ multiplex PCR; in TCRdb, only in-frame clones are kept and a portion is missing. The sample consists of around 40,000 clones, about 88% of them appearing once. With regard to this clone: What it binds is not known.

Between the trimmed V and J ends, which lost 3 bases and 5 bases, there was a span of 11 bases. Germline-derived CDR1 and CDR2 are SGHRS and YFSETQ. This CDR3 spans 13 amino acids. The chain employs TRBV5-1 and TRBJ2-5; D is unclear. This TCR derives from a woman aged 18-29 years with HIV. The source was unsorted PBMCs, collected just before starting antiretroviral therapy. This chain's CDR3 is CASSSTVGETQYF. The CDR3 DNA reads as TGCGCCAGCAGCTCCACGGTGGGGGAGACCCAGTACTTC.